This T cell receptor beta chain was sequenced for a study of T cell changes during pregnancy in multiple sclerosis. Here immunoSEQ multiplex PCR was the method, and the copy in TCRdb shows in-frame clones only, minus some. This repertoire shows tens of thousands of clones, approximately 92% found once; its top ten account for 2%. This CDR3 is built from 16 residues. Germline V lookup: CDR1 MNHEY, CDR2 SVGAGI. After removal of 0 bases from V and 4 bases from J, the junction contained 8 bases not matched to a gene. The table lists this clone with a count of one. This TCR was recovered from a female donor in good health, enrolled as a control in a pregnancy study. Specimen: peripheral blood, collected in the third trimester of pregnancy. J is TRBJ1-2 and V is TRBV6-5, with 7 bases identical to TRBD1. The CDR3, as DNA: TGTGCCAGCAGTTACTCAGCGACAGGGCTCCTCTATGGCTACACCTTC. This codes for CASSYSATGLLYGYTF.